Below are 8 T cell receptor beta chains sequenced from a single sample in a study of cytomegalovirus exposure and HLA in healthy donors. The repertoire was sequenced with immunoSEQ multiplex PCR; TCRdb's copy has only in-frame clones and lacks some. The sample carries 150,000 to 200,000 clones, about 85% recorded once. Sequenced material: PBMCs. The receptor set was obtained from a man between 18 and 29 years old in good health and CMV-seropositive.

The rearrangement uses TRBV7-2 and TRBJ2-3, with TRBD1 matching 12 bases. The V and J ends lost 4 bases and 6 bases, in that order; junction bases with no gene match: 8. The CDR3 totals 16 residues. Germline V gene sequence: CDR1 SGHTA, CDR2 FQGNSA. Here the CDR3 reads CASSSRDRGLKDTQYF. Here the CDR3 DNA reads TGTGCCAGCAGCTCACGGGACAGGGGGCTAAAGGATACGCAGTATTTT.

V gene TRBV7-9 combines with J gene TRBJ2-1, with a tentative D call TRBD2 (6 bases). Germline values: CDR1 SEHNR, CDR2 FQNEAQ (reference sequence). CDR3 length equals 14 residues. Trimming removed 5 bases at V and 0 bases at J, with 8 bases between. The CDR3 region has the DNA TGTGCCAGCAGCCTCGGGGGCTCCTACAATGAGCAGTTCTTC. This encodes CASSLGGSYNEQFF.

The CDR3 protein is CASSMGPRGTDTQYF. CDR3 bases: TGTGCCAGTAGTATGGGTCCGCGGGGCACAGATACGCAGTATTTT. V and J are TRBV19 and TRBJ2-3, with D possibly being TRBD2 (5 bases). The CDR3 covers 15 residues. Deletions cut 3 bases from V and 1 base from J, with 11 bases between. Germline-derived CDR1 and CDR2 are LNHDA and SQIVND (reference sequence).

The chain employs TRBV5-6 and TRBJ1-2, with 8 bases identical to TRBD1. J was trimmed by 6 bases and V by 0 bases; bases with no gene match: 10. CDR3 length: 16 amino acids. Germline V CDR1 and CDR2: SGHDT, YYEEEE. This chain's CDR3 is CASSLGSDRGFHGYTF. In DNA form, the CDR3 reads TGTGCCAGCAGCTTGGGTTCCGACAGGGGATTTCATGGCTACACCTTC.

The chain links TRBV28 to TRBJ2-7; TRBD2 matches 12 bases. This CDR3 comprises 14 residues. Germline V CDR1 and CDR2: MDHEN, SYDVKM. With 4 bases clipped from V and 2 bases from J, the junction kept 0 bases outside the gene matches. The CDR3 region is CASSSSGRAYEQYF. The CDR3 nucleotides are TGTGCCAGCAGTTCTAGCGGGAGGGCCTACGAGCAGTACTTC.

The V and J genes are TRBV27 and TRBJ1-2; TRBD1 agrees at 7 bases. The CDR3 consists of 14 residues. The J segment lost 1 base and the V segment lost 10 bases, leaving 9 bases of the junction unmatched. Germline CDR1 reads MNHEY; CDR2 reads SMNVEV (reference sequence). The CDR3 protein is CATRATGYNYGYTF. CDR3 coding DNA: TGTGCCACCAGAGCGACAGGGTATAACTATGGCTACACCTTC.

This clone was seen once. V usage is TRBV7-9 and J usage is TRBJ2-1, with D possibly being TRBD1 (6 bases). CDR3 length equals 15 residues. Trimming took 5 bases from V and 6 from J, leaving 17 bases between them. The V gene's germline CDR1 is SEHNR and CDR2 FQNEAQ (reference sequence). In DNA form, the CDR3 reads TGTGCCAGCAGCCCAGGGACAACCTTCGGCAATGAGCAGTTCTTC. As protein: CASSPGTTFGNEQFF.

This clone has just one count. The J gene is TRBJ1-5, the V gene TRBV6-1; D is possibly TRBD1 (6 bases). CDR3 length: 13 residues. Per germline, CDR1 MNHNS and CDR2 SASEGT. Trimming pared 7 bases from V and 3 bases from J, leaving 10 bases between. The CDR3 nucleotides read TGTGCCAGCAAGGGGGAGATCAATCAGCCCCAGCATTTT. Amino acids: CASKGEINQPQHF.